Each of the 28 T cell receptor beta chains below was sequenced from the same sample in a study of cytomegalovirus exposure and HLA in healthy donors. Only in-frame clones appear in the TCRdb table, and some are missing; sequencing was by immunoSEQ multiplex PCR. This table holds under 250,000 clones, just under 90% found once. Sequenced sample: PBMCs. The receptors here all came from a man in his late teens or twenties in good health and CMV-seronegative.

This clone was found a few times. The rearrangement joins TRBV19 to TRBJ1-4; D is unresolved. This CDR3 is 13 amino acids long. Per germline, CDR1 LNHDA and CDR2 SQIVND (reference sequence). The V end was cut by 5 bases, the J end by 6 bases, with 10 bases between. CDR3: CASSPRRDEKLFF. CDR3 sequence (DNA): TGTGCCAGTAGTCCGAGGCGAGATGAAAAACTGTTTTTT.

DNA of the CDR3: TGTGCCAGCAGCCTAATTACGGGGGGGATCAATGAGCAGTTCTTC. Residues: CASSLITGGINEQFF. V gene TRBV7-2 combines with J gene TRBJ2-1, with 8 bases aligning to TRBD2. Looked up from germline, CDR1 is SGHTA and CDR2 is FQGNSA. This CDR3 spans 15 amino acids. Trimming took 5 bases from V and 6 from J; bases not matched to a gene: 9.

The chain couples TRBV5-1 to TRBJ2-3; 11 bases map to TRBD2. This CDR3 is 14 amino acids long. The V gene's germline CDR1 is SGHRS and CDR2 YFSETQ. Unmatched junction bases numbered 3, after V lost 4 bases and J lost 5 bases. The CDR3 spells CASSQTSGVDTQYF. The CDR3 nucleotides are TGCGCCAGCAGCCAGACTAGCGGGGTAGATACGCAGTATTTT.

This sequence joins TRBV19 and TRBJ1-5, with a weak D call TRBD1 (5 bases). Germline CDR1 is LNHDA and CDR2 is SQIVND (reference sequence). Trimming removed 3 bases from V and 0 bases from J, with 9 bases in between. CDR3 length: 15 residues. Here the CDR3 DNA reads TGTGCCAGTAGTATTCTGACAGTTAGCAATCAGCCCCAGCATTTT. It encodes CASSILTVSNQPQHF.

The CDR3 DNA is TGTGCCAGCCGGGACTATTATAATGAGCAGTTCTTC. Translated: CASRDYYNEQFF. The chain employs TRBV27 and TRBJ2-1; 7 bases match TRBD2. The germline V gene encodes CDR1 MNHEY and CDR2 SMNVEV (reference sequence). V was clipped by 8 bases and J by 7 bases; unmatched bases: 5. This CDR3 has 12 residues.

The chain uses TRBV6-1 and TRBJ1-5; the D is unclear. This CDR3 contains 14 residues. Germline CDR1 MNHNS, CDR2 SASEGT. Between the trimmed V and J ends, which lost 0 bases and 0 bases, there was a span of 3 bases. CDR3 DNA sequence: TGTGCCAGCAGTGAAGCCAGTAGCAATCAGCCCCAGCATTTT. Protein sequence: CASSEASSNQPQHF.

This chain joins TRBV27 and TRBJ1-2; TRBD1 matches 8 bases. The CDR3 runs 19 residues. Trimming at V came to 4 bases and at J to 1 base, leaving 17 bases not matched to a gene. The germline V gene encodes CDR1 MNHEY and CDR2 SMNVEV (reference sequence). The CDR3 loop is CASSWRWKAGGDHNYGYTF. Written as DNA, the CDR3 is TGTGCCAGCAGTTGGCGGTGGAAGGCAGGGGGCGACCATAACTATGGCTACACCTTC.

This clone appeared a single time. This sequence joins TRBV4-1 and TRBJ2-7; 9 bases map to TRBD1. This CDR3 has 15 amino acids. The junction had 3 bases not matched to a gene; V was cut back by 1 base and J by 2 bases. Germline V gene sequence: CDR1 MGHRA, CDR2 YSYEKL. The CDR3 DNA follows: TGCGCCAGCAGCCAAGGGACAGGGGCTACCTACGAGCAGTACTTC. Translation: CASSQGTGATYEQYF.

Regarding this clone: An end of the junction does not agree with germline; a read error may underlie this. This CDR3 is CASSLTQRGSLQTQYF. CDR3 in DNA: TGTGCCAGCAGCCTAACACAGCGGGGGAGCCTTCAGACGCAGTATTTT. The chain recombines TRBV7-3 with TRBJ2-3, with 8 nucleotides matching TRBD2. The germline V gene encodes CDR1 SGHTA and CDR2 FQGTGA. The CDR3 spans 16 residues.

J is TRBJ1-4 and V is TRBV5-8; a possible D gene is TRBD1 (5 bases). This CDR3 has 14 residues. With 2 bases removed from V and 7 bases from J, the gap between germline ends came to 12 bases. Germline assignment: CDR1 SGHTS and CDR2 YDEGEE. In DNA form, the CDR3 reads TGTGCCAGCAGCTTCGGGGGGTTCGGTGAAAAACTGTTTTTT. It is translated as CASSFGGFGEKLFF.

This clone was seen more than once but under ten times. The chain has TRBV5-6 and TRBJ1-6; D gene ambiguous. Trimming left V 2 bases short and J 7 bases short, with 10 bases between. The CDR3 covers 14 residues. Germline loops: CDR1 SGHDT, CDR2 YYEEEE. CDR3: CASSFSPANSPLHF. The CDR3 DNA reads TGTGCCAGCAGCTTTAGTCCAGCGAATTCACCCCTCCACTTT. Full variable domain (missing parts from reference TRBV5-6 and TRBJ1-6): DAGVTQSPTHLIKTRGQQVTLRCSPKSGHDTVSWYQQALGQGPQFIFQYYEEEERQRGNFPDRFSGHQFPNYSSELNVNALLLGDSALYLCASSFSPANSPLHFGNGTRLTVT.

The V gene is TRBV5-4, the J gene TRBJ2-1, with 10 positions matching TRBD1. Germline CDR1 SGHNT, CDR2 YYREEE (reference sequence). This CDR3 region has 15 residues. Trimming at V came to 2 bases and at J to 8 bases, leaving 7 bases not matched to a gene. The CDR3 region has the DNA TGTGCCAGCAGCTTTGGACAGGGGGTTAGCGATGAGCAGTTCTTC. It codes for CASSFGQGVSDEQFF.

The chain combines TRBV6-1 with TRBJ2-7; the D gene is possibly TRBD1 (5 bases). In germline, CDR1 is MNHNS, CDR2 SASEGT. This CDR3 comprises 15 residues. V gave up 4 bases and J gave up 5 bases, with 18 bases separating them. The CDR3 region has the DNA TGTGCCAGCAGTGCACGACAGTTTTCTTCCCACGAGCAGTACTTC. Translating it yields CASSARQFSSHEQYF.

The rearrangement links TRBV28 to TRBJ1-6, with D possibly being TRBD1 (6 bases). V dropped 8 bases and J dropped 5 bases, with 16 bases sitting between them. The CDR3 loop spans 15 amino acids. Germline V gene data show CDR1 as MDHEN and CDR2 as SYDVKM. The CDR3 loop reads CASGELDRDNSPLHF. The DNA for the CDR3 is TGTGCCAGCGGCGAACTGGACAGAGATAATTCACCCCTCCACTTT.

Here the CDR3 reads CASSLRRDNEKLFF. The CDR3 bases are TGTGCCAGCAGCTTACGACGGGATAATGAAAAACTGTTTTTT. The genes are TRBV7-9 and TRBJ1-4; unclear D gene. Germline assignment: CDR1 SEHNR and CDR2 FQNEAQ (reference sequence). With 2 bases removed from V and 4 bases from J, the gap between germline ends came to 8 bases. There are 14 residues in the CDR3. Supplemented by reference TRBV7-9 and TRBJ1-4, the full variable domain reads DTGVSQNPRHKITKRGQNVTFRCDPISEHNRLYWYRQTLGQGPEFLTYFQNEAQLEKSRLLSDRFSAERPKGSFSTLEIQRTEQGDSAMYLCASSLRRDNEKLFFGSGTQLSVL.

J is TRBJ1-5 and V is TRBV10-3; D perhaps matches TRBD1 (5 bases). The germline V and J ends were trimmed by 4 bases and 3 bases, with 13 bases remaining between them. Germline-derived CDR1 and CDR2 are ENHRY and SYGVKD. This CDR3 is 15 amino acids long. The CDR3 DNA sequence: TGTGCCATCAGTGTACGGGGGGATGACAATCAGCCCCAGCATTTT. Encoded protein: CAISVRGDDNQPQHF.

The chain links TRBV28 to TRBJ1-1; TRBD1 is a possible D gene (5 bases). The germline gives CDR1 MDHEN, CDR2 SYDVKM. Trimming took 1 base from V and 0 from J, leaving 12 bases between them. This CDR3 has 16 residues. The CDR3 DNA reads TGTGCCAGCAGTTTATCCGACAGACCCATGAACACTGAAGCTTTCTTT. Translation: CASSLSDRPMNTEAFF. Full variable domain (missing parts from reference TRBV28 and TRBJ1-1): DVKVTQSSRYLVKRTGEKVFLECVQDMDHENMFWYRQDPGLGLRLIYFSYDVKMKEKGDIPEGYSVSREKKERFSLILESASTNQTSMYLCASSLSDRPMNTEAFFGQGTRLTVV.

The J gene is TRBJ2-5, the V gene TRBV14; no clear D gene. V dropped 4 bases and J dropped 2 bases, with 2 bases sitting between them. Germline V gives CDR1 SGHDN, CDR2 FVKESK. CDR3 length: 11 amino acids. The CDR3 bases are TGTGCCAGCAGCCCGCAAGAGACCCAGTACTTC. Translating it yields CASSPQETQYF.

The chain has TRBV7-2 and TRBJ1-4; tentatively, D is TRBD1 (6 bases). The CDR3 runs 15 residues. Trimming removed 3 bases from V and 8 bases from J, with 16 bases in between. CDR1 is SGHTA and CDR2 is FQGNSA in the germline V gene. CDR3 coding DNA: TGTGCCAGCAGCTTGAATGGGGGGGCAGGAGAAAAACTGTTTTTT. It codes for CASSLNGGAGEKLFF.

This chain links TRBV4-3 with TRBJ2-7; TRBD2 aligns across 8 bases. The CDR3 length is 15 residues. V was clipped by 8 bases and J by 0 bases; unmatched bases: 9. Looked up from germline, CDR1 is LGHNA and CDR2 is YSLEER. DNA of the CDR3: TGCGCCAGCTCCCGGACTAGCCAGAGCTCCTACGAGCAGTACTTC. This gives the protein CASSRTSQSSYEQYF.

V usage is TRBV11-3 and J usage is TRBJ2-2; 8 nucleotides line up with TRBD2. Germline CDR1 SGHNT, CDR2 YENEEA. The V and J ends lost 4 bases and 0 bases, in that order; junction bases with no gene match: 7. The length of the CDR3 is 17 residues. The CDR3 loop is CASSSGGMWANTGELFF. The CDR3 coding sequence is TGTGCCAGCAGCTCGGGGGGGATGTGGGCGAACACCGGGGAGCTGTTTTTT.

The V gene is TRBV10-3, the J gene TRBJ2-2; 12 bases agree with TRBD1. Germline CDR1 and CDR2: ENHRY and SYGVKD. V shed 10 bases and J 8 bases; nucleotides not matched to a gene: 11. CDR3 size: 15 residues. This chain's CDR3 is CATRTGQGATGELFF. CDR3 nucleotide sequence: TGTGCCACGAGAACGGGACAGGGGGCAACGGGGGAGCTGTTTTTT.

The chain combines TRBV28 with TRBJ1-3; D is unclear. The germline V and J ends were trimmed by 9 bases and 2 bases, with 14 bases remaining between them. The germline CDR1 and CDR2 sequences are MDHEN and SYDVKM. The CDR3 extends over 14 amino acids. The CDR3 region is CASLNPGAGNTIYF. The CDR3 nucleotides are TGTGCCAGTTTGAACCCCGGAGCTGGAAACACCATATATTTT.

The count of this clone is one. The V gene is TRBV27, the J gene TRBJ1-2; 7 bases align to TRBD1. V lost 6 bases to trimming and J lost 8 bases; unmatched junction nucleotides: 12. Germline CDR1 MNHEY, CDR2 SMNVEV (reference sequence). The CDR3 runs 14 residues. The CDR3 loop reads CASSADRVQQGYTF. DNA of the CDR3: TGTGCCAGCAGCGCCGACAGGGTTCAGCAGGGCTACACCTTC.

The gene calls are TRBV11-2 and TRBJ2-7, with TRBD2 matching over 11 bases. The CDR3 has 17 amino acids. Germline V gives CDR1 SGHAT, CDR2 FQNNGV. Trimming took 3 bases from V and 2 from J; bases not matched to a gene: 9. The CDR3 DNA follows: TGTGCCAGCAGCTTCAGGAAGGGGACTAGCGGAGCCTACGAGCAGTACTTC. This gives the protein CASSFRKGTSGAYEQYF.

The chain has TRBV19 and TRBJ1-2, with 7 bases fitting TRBD1. Trimming cost V 5 bases and J 0 bases; bases outside gene matches: 6. The CDR3 has 15 amino acids. The germline V gene has CDR1 LNHDA and CDR2 SQIVND (reference sequence). The CDR3 loop is CASSPATGSNYGYTF. The CDR3 DNA sequence: TGTGCCAGTAGTCCCGCGACAGGGTCTAACTATGGCTACACCTTC.

The chain uses TRBV6-5 and TRBJ1-3; D uncertain. The V gene's germline CDR1 is MNHEY and CDR2 SVGAGI. CDR3 length: 14 residues. V was clipped by 8 bases and J by 4 bases, with 15 bases between them. The CDR3 DNA reads as TGTGCCAGCTCCTTGAGGGTAGACGGAAACACCATATATTTT. Residues: CASSLRVDGNTIYF.

The rearrangement uses TRBV6-5 and TRBJ1-4; 9 positions match TRBD1. CDR3 length: 13 residues. In germline, CDR1 is MNHEY, CDR2 SVGAGI. J was trimmed by 7 bases and V by 6 bases; bases with no gene match: 3. CDR3 sequence (DNA): TGTGCCAGCAGGGCGACAGGGGGTGAAAAACTGTTTTTT. It specifies CASRATGGEKLFF.